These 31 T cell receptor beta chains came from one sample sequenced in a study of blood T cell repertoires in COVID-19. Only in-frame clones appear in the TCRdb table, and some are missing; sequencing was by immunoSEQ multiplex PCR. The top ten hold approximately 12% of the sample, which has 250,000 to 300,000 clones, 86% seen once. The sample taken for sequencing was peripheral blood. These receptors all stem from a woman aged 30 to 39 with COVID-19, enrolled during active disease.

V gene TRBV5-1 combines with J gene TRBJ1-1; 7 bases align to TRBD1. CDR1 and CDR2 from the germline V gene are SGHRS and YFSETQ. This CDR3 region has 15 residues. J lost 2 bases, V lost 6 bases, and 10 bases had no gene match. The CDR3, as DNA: TGCGCCAGCACCTTATCCGGACAGGAAAACACTGAAGCTTTCTTT. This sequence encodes CASTLSGQENTEAFF.

The CDR3 DNA reads as TGCGCCAGCAGCTTGGCCCAGGGCGCTCAGCCCCAGCATTTT. Residues: CASSLAQGAQPQHF. J is TRBJ1-5 and V is TRBV5-1, with TRBD1 as a possible D gene (5 bases). Germline CDR1 reads SGHRS; CDR2 reads YFSETQ. Trimming removed 0 bases at V and 6 bases at J, with 10 bases between. The CDR3 loop spans 14 amino acids. Based on the CDR3 plus reference TRBV5-1 and TRBJ1-5, the full variable domain is KAGVTQTPRYLIKTRGQQVTLSCSPISGHRSVSWYQQTPGQGLQFLFEYFSETQRNKGNFPGRFSGRQFSNSRSEMNVSTLELGDSALYLCASSLAQGAQPQHFGDGTRLSIL.

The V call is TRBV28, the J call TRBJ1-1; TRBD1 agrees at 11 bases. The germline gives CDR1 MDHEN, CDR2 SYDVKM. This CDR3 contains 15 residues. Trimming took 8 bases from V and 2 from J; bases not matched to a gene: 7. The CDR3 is CASPGQGDSNTEAFF. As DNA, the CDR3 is TGTGCCAGCCCGGGACAGGGGGATTCAAACACTGAAGCTTTCTTT.

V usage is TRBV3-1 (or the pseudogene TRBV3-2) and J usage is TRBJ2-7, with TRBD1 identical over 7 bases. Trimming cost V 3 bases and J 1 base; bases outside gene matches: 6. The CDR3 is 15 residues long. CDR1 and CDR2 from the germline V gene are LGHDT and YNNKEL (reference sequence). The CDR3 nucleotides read TGTGCCAGCAGCCAGGGGACAGCATTATCCTACGAGCAGTACTTC. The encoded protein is CASSQGTALSYEQYF.

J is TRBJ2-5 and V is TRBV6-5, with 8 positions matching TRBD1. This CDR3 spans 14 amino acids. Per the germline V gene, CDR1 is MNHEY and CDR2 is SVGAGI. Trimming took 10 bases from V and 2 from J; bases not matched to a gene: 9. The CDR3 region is CATGGLEGQETQYF. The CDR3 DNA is TGTGCCACAGGGGGCTTAGAAGGTCAAGAGACCCAGTACTTC.

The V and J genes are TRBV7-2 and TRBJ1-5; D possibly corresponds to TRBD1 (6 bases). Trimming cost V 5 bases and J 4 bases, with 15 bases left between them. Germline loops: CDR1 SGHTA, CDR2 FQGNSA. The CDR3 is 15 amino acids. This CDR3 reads CASSGGGVLNQPQHF. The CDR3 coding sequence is TGTGCCAGCAGCGGAGGGGGGGTCCTAAATCAGCCCCAGCATTTT. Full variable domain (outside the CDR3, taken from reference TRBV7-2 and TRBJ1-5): GAGVSQSPSNKVTEKGKDVELRCDPISGHTALYWYRQSLGQGLEFLIYFQGNSAPDKSGLPSDRFSAERTGGSVSTLTIQRTQQEDSAVYLCASSGGGVLNQPQHFGDGTRLSIL.

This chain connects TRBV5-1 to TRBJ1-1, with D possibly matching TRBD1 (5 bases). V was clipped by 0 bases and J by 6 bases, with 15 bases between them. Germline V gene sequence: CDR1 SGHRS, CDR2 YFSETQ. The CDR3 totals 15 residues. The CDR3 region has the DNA TGCGCCAGCAGCTTGGCCCGGGGGGTGAGCGCTGAAGCTTTCTTT. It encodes CASSLARGVSAEAFF.

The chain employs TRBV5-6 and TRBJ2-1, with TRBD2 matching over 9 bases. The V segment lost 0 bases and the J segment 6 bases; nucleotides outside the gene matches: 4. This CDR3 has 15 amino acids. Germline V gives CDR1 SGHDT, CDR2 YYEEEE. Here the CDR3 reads CASSLALRGGNEQFF. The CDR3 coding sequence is TGTGCCAGCAGCTTGGCTTTGCGGGGGGGCAATGAGCAGTTCTTC. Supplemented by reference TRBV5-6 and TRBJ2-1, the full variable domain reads DAGVTQSPTHLIKTRGQQVTLRCSPKSGHDTVSWYQQALGQGPQFIFQYYEEEERQRGNFPDRFSGHQFPNYSSELNVNALLLGDSALYLCASSLALRGGNEQFFGPGTRLTVL.

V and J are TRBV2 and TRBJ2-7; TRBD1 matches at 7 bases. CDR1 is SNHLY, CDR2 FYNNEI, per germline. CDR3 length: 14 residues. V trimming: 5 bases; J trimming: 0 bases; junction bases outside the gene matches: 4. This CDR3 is CASSPQGSSYEQYF. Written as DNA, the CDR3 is TGTGCCAGCAGTCCACAGGGGAGCTCCTACGAGCAGTACTTC.

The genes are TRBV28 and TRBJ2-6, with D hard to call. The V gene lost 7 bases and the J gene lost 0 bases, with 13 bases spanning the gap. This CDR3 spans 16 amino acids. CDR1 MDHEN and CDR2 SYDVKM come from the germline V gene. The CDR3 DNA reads TGTGCCAGCACCCTCCCCTCGGGCTCTGGGGCCAACGTCCTGACTTTC. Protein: CASTLPSGSGANVLTF.

This chain's CDR3 is CASSRTQANYGYTF. In nucleotides, the CDR3 is TGTGCCAGCTCCCGGACACAGGCTAACTATGGCTACACCTTC. V gene TRBV18 combines with J gene TRBJ1-2, with a weak D call TRBD1 (5 bases). The CDR3 is made up of 14 amino acids. Looked up from germline, CDR1 is KGHSH and CDR2 is LQKENI. With 6 bases removed from V and 0 bases from J, the gap between germline ends came to 11 bases.

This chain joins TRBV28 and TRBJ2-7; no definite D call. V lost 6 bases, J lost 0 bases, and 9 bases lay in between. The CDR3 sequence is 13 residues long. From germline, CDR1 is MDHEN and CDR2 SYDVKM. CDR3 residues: CASRNRPSYEQYF. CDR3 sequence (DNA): TGTGCCAGCAGAAACAGACCCTCCTACGAGCAGTACTTC.

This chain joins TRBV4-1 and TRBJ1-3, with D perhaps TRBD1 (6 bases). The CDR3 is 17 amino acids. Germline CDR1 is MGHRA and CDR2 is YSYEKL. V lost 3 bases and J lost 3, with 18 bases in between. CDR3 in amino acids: CASSQSVYREGGNTIYF. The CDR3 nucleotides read TGCGCCAGCAGCCAGTCAGTCTACAGGGAGGGTGGAAACACCATATATTTT.

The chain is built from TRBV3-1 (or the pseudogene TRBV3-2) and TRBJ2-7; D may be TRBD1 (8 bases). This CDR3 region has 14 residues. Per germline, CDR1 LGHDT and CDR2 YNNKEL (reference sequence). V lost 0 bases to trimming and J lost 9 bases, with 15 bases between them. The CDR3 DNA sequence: TGTGCCAGCAGCCAAGATCGACAGGGGACTACGCAGTACTTC. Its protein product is CASSQDRQGTTQYF.

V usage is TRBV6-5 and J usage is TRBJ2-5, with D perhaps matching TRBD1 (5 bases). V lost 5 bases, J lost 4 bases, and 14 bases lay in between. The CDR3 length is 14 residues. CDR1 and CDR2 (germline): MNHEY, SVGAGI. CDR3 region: CASSPTVGGETQYF. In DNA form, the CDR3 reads TGTGCCAGCAGTCCGACAGTCGGCGGAGAGACCCAGTACTTC.

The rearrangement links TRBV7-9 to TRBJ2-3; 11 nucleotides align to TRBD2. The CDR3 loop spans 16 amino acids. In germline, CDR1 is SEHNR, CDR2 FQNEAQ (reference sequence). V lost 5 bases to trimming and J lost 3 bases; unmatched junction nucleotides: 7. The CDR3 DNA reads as TGTGCCAGCAGCCACCCGACTAGCGGGACTACAGATACGCAGTATTTT. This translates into CASSHPTSGTTDTQYF.

Here the CDR3 reads CASSRAPEPDKQAFF. As DNA, the CDR3 is TGCGCCAGCAGCCGAGCTCCCGAGCCGGACAAACAGGCTTTCTTT. This chain connects TRBV5-1 to TRBJ1-1; weak D call: TRBD1 (5 bases). Germline V gene sequence: CDR1 SGHRS, CDR2 YFSETQ. This CDR3 spans 15 amino acids. The germline V and J ends were trimmed by 4 bases and 11 bases, with 24 bases remaining between them.

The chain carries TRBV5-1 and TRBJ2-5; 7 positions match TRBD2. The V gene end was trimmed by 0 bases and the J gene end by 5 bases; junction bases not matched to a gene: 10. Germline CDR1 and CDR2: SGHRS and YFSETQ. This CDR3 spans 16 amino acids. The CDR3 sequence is CASSLATGPGGETQYF. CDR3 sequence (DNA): TGCGCCAGCAGCTTGGCTACAGGCCCCGGGGGGGAGACCCAGTACTTC.

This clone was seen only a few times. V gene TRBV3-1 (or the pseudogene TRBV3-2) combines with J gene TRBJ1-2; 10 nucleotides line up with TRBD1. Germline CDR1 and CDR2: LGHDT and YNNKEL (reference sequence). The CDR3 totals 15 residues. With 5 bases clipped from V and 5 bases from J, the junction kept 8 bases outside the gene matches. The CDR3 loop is CASSSTTGQGYGYTF. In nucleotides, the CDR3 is TGTGCCAGCAGCTCAACTACGGGACAGGGGTATGGCTACACCTTC.

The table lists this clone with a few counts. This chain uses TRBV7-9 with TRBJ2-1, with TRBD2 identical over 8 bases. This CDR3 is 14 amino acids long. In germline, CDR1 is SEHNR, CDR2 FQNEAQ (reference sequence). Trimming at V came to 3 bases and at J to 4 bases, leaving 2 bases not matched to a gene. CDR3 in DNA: TGTGCCAGCAGCTTCACGGGGGGGTACAATGAGCAGTTCTTC. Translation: CASSFTGGYNEQFF.

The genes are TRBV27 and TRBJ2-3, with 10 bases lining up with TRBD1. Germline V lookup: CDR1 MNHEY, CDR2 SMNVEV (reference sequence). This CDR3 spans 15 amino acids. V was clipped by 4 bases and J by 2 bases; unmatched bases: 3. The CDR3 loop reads CASSYGTGVTDTQYF. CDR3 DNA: TGTGCCAGCAGTTATGGGACAGGGGTCACAGATACGCAGTATTTT.

CDR3 region: CASSHPSQGAGEQYF. The CDR3, as DNA: TGTGCCAGCAGCCACCCAAGTCAGGGGGCGGGCGAGCAGTACTTC. The rearrangement joins TRBV3-1 (or the pseudogene TRBV3-2) to TRBJ2-7, with TRBD1 matching over 8 bases. The CDR3 spans 15 residues. The germline CDR1 and CDR2 sequences are LGHDT and YNNKEL (reference sequence). The V and J ends lost 3 bases and 6 bases, in that order; junction bases with no gene match: 10.

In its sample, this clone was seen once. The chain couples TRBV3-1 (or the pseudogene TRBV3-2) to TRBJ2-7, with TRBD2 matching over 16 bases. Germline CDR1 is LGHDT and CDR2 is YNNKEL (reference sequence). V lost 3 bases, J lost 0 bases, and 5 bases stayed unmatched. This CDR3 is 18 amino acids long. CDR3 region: CASSQGLAGGSNSYEQYF. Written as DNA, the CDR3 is TGTGCCAGCAGCCAGGGACTAGCGGGGGGGTCGAACTCCTACGAGCAGTACTTC.

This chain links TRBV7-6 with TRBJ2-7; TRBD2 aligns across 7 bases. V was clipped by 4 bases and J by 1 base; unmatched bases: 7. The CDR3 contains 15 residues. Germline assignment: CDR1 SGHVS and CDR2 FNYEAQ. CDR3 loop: CASSSGSSGSYEQYF. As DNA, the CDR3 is TGTGCCAGCAGCTCGGGGTCTAGCGGATCCTACGAGCAGTACTTC.

The CDR3 DNA reads TGCGCCAGCAGCTTTTCCGGGACAGTTGAGCAGTTCTTC. Translating gives CASSFSGTVEQFF. The V gene is TRBV5-1, the J gene TRBJ2-1; 7 bases are shared with TRBD1. The CDR3 has 13 residues. The ends lost 2 bases at V and 9 bases at J; junction bases unmatched: 5. The germline V gene has CDR1 SGHRS and CDR2 YFSETQ.

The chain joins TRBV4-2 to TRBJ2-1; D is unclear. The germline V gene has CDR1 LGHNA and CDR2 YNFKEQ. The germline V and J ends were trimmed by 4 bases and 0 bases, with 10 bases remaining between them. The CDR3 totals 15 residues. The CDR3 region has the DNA TGTGCCAGCAGCCCCACACACGCCTCCTACAATGAGCAGTTCTTC. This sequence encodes CASSPTHASYNEQFF.

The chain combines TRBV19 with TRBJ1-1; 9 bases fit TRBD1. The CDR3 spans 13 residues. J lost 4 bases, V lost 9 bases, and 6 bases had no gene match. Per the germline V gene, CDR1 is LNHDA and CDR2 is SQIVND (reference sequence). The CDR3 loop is CASATGGLTEAFF. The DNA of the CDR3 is TGTGCCAGCGCCACAGGGGGCCTCACTGAAGCTTTCTTT.

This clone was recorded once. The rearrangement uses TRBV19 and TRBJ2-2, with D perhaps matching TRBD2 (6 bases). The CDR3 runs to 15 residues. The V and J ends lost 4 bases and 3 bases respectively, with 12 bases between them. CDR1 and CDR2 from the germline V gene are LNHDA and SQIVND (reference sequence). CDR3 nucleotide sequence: TGTGCCAGTAGTACTCCTAGCGAGTACACCGGGGAGCTGTTTTTT. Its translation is CASSTPSEYTGELFF.

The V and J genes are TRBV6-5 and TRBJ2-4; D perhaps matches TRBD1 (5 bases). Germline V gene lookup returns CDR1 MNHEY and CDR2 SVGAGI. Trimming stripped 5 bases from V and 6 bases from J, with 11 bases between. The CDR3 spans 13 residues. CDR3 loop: CASSIQGPNIQYF. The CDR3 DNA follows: TGTGCCAGCAGTATCCAGGGCCCAAACATTCAGTACTTC.

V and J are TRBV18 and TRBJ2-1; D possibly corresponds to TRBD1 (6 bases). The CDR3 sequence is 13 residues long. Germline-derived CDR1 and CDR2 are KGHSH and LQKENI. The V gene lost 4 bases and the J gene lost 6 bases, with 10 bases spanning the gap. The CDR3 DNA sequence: TGTGCCAGCTCACACGGGACAACCAATGAGCAGTTCTTC. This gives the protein CASSHGTTNEQFF.

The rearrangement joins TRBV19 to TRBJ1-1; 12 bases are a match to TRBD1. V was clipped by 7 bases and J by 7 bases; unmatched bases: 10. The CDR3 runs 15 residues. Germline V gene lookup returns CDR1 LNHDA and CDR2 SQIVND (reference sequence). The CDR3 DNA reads TGTGCCAGTATAGCTCGGGACAGGGGGCCGGGTGAAGCTTTCTTT. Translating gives CASIARDRGPGEAFF.